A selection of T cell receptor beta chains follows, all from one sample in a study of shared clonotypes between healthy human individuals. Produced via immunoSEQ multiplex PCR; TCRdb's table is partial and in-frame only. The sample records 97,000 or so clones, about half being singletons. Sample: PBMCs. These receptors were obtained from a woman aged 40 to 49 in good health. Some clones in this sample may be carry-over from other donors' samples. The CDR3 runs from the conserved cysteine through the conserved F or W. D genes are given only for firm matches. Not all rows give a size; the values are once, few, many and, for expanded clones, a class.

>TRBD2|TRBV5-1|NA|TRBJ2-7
TGCGCCAGCAGACCCGGGACTAGCGGTTACGAGCAGTACTTC
CASRPGTSGYEQYF
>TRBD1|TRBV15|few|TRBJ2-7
TGTGCCACCAGCATCCGCTTCTGGGGGACAGAATCCTACGAGCAGTACTTC
CATSIRFWGTESYEQYF
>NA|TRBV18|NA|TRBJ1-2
TGTGCCAGCTCCCCTCAAGGCGATGGCTACACCTTC
CASSPQGDGYTF
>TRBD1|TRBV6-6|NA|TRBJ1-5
TGTGCCAGCAGTTACGGACAGGGCAGGCAGCCCCAGCATTTT
CASSYGQGRQPQHF
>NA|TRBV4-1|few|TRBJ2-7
TGCGCCAGCAGCCAAGGGAATGAGCAGTACTTC
CASSQGNEQYF
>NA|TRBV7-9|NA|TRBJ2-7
TGTGCCAGCAGCTCGGAGGGACGGCCCCACGAGCAGTACTTC
CASSSEGRPHEQYF
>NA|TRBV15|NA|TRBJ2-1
TGTGCCACCAGCAGGCCATACAATGAGCAGTTCTTC
CATSRPYNEQFF
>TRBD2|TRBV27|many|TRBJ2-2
TGTGCCAGCAGTTTATCTCTGCGGGAGTACACCGGGGAGCTGTTTTTT
CASSLSLREYTGELFF
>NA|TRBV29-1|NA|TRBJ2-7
TGCAGCGTTGGCTATGACAGCTTCTACGAGCAGTACTTC
CSVGYDSFYEQYF
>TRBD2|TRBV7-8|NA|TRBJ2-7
TGTGCCAGCAGTGCGGGAGGGGCCTACGAGCAGTACTTC
CASSAGGAYEQYF
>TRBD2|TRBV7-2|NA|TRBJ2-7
TGTGCCAGCAGCTTACTAGCGGGAGTCTCCTACGAGCAGTACTTC
CASSLLAGVSYEQYF
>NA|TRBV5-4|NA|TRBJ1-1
TGTGCCAGCAGCTTGGGATCTAGGGAAGAAGCTTTCTTT
CASSLGSREEAFF
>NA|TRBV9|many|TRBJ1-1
TGTGCCAGCAGCGTTATGGTGGAGTCTGAAGCTTTCTTT
CASSVMVESEAFF
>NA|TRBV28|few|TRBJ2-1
TGTGCCAGCAGTTTAGATAGCGGCCGAAGACTTAGCTCCTACAATGAGCAGTTCTTC
CASSLDSGRRLSSYNEQFF
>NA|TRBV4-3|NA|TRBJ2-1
TGCGCCAGCAGCAGAGACCGGGACACGTACAATGAGCAGTTCTTC
CASSRDRDTYNEQFF
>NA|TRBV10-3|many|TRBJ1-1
TGTGCCATCAGACTGTACGCGAACACTGAAGCTTTCTTT
CAIRLYANTEAFF
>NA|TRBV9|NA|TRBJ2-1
TGTGCCAGTACCCTGGGACAACCGGCCTCCTACAATGAGCAGTTCTTC
CASTLGQPASYNEQFF
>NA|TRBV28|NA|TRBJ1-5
TGTGCCAGCAGGGCCCCGGGGAGAAATCAGCCCCAGCATTTT
CASRAPGRNQPQHF
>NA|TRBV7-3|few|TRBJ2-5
TGTGCCAGCAGCCCCAGCTTAACAGGGGAGACCCAGTACTTC
CASSPSLTGETQYF
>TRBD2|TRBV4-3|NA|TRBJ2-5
TGCGCCAGCAGCCCCGGACTAGCGGGAGGGCCTCGGTACTTC
CASSPGLAGGPRYF
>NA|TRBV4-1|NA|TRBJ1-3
TGCGCCAGCAGCCAAGCTCTCGGCTTCGGAAACACCATATATTTT
CASSQALGFGNTIYF
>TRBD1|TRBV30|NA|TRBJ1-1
TGTGCCTGCCCGGGACAGGGGGACACTGAAGCTTTCTTT
CACPGQGDTEAFF
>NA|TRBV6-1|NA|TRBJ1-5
TGTGCCAGCAGGGACAGCCTGGGGGGGAGTCAGCCCCAGCATTTT
CASRDSLGGSQPQHF
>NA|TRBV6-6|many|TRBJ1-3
TGTGCCAGCAGTTACTCCCTGCCCTCTGGAAACACCATATATTTT
CASSYSLPSGNTIYF
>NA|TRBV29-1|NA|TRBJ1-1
TGCAGCGCTGAAGATCGAGGTTCGCGACAGCGCGCTGAAGCTTTCTTC
CSAEDRGSRQRAEAFF